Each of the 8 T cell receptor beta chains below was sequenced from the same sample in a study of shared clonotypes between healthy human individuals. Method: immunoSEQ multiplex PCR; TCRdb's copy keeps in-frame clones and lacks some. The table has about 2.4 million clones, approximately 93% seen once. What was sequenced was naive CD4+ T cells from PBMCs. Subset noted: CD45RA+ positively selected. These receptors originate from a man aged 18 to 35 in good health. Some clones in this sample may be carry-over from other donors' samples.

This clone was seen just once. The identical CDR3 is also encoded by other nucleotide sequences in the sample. In DNA form, the CDR3 reads TGTGCCAGCAGCCAAGACAGGGGGGCTGGAAACACCATATATTTT. As protein: CASSQDRGAGNTIYF. The chain has TRBV4-2 and TRBJ1-3; 7 bases map to TRBD1. V was pared by 0 bases and J by 2 bases, with 1 base of the junction left unmatched. The CDR3 spans 15 residues. Germline V lookup: CDR1 LGHNA, CDR2 YNFKEQ.

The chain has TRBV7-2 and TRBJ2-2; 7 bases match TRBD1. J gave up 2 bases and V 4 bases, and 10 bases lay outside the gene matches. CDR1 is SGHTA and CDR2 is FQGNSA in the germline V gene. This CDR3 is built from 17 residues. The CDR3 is CASSSSTGTVNTGELFF. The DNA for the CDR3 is TGTGCCAGCAGCTCCTCCACCGGGACAGTAAACACCGGGGAGCTGTTTTTT.

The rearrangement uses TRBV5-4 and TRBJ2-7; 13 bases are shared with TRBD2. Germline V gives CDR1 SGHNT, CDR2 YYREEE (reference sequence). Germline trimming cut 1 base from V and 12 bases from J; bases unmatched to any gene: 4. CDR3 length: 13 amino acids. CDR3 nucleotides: TGTGCCAGCAGCTTGAGGACTAGCGGGAGCCGGTACTTC. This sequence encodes CASSLRTSGSRYF.

CDR3 in amino acids: CASSLTGVLSSYNEQFF. CDR3 DNA sequence: TGTGCCAGCAGCTTGACAGGGGTTCTAAGCTCCTACAATGAGCAGTTCTTC. This chain uses TRBV7-8 with TRBJ2-1; TRBD1 matches 8 bases. V was pared by 3 bases and J by 0 bases, with 7 bases of the junction left unmatched. The CDR3 runs 17 residues. Per the germline V gene, CDR1 is SGHVS and CDR2 is FQNEAQ.

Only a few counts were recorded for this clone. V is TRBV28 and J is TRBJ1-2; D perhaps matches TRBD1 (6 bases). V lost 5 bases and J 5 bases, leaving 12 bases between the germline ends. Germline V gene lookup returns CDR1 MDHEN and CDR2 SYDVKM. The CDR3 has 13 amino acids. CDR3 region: CASSPGHLYGYTF. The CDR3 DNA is TGTGCCAGCAGTCCGGGACACCTTTATGGCTACACCTTC.

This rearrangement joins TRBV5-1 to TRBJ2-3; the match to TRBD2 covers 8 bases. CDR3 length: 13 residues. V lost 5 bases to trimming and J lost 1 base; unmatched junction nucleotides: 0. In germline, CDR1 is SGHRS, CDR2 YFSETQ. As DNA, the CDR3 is TGCGCCAGCAGGCGGGAGGGCACAGATACGCAGTATTTT. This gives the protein CASRREGTDTQYF.

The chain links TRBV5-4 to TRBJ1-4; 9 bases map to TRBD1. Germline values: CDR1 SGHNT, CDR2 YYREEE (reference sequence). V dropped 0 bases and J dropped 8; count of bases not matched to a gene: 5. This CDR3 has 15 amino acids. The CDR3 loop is CASSLGTTGGEKLFF. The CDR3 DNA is TGTGCCAGCAGCTTGGGCACGACAGGGGGGGAAAAACTGTTTTTT.

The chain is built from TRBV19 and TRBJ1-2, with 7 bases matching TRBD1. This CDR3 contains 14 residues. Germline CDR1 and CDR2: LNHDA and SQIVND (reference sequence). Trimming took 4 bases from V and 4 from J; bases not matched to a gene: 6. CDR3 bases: TGTGCCAGTAGTAAAACAGGGGTAATCTATGGCTACACCTTC. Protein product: CASSKTGVIYGYTF.